These 2 T cell receptor beta chains were all obtained from the same sample, sequenced in a study of prognosis after radiotherapy for stage I lung cancer. Amplicons of TCR beta CDR3 were generated from genomic DNA by two-round multiplex PCR. Primers (each specific to one TRBV or TRBJ gene) were used in first-round PCR. A single record per CDR3 protein comes from TCRdb applying MiXCR to the multiplex PCR reads. The data show tens of thousands of distinct CDR3 sequences, more than 45% seen once. The specimen comprised PBMCs, sampled before or after stereotactic body radiation therapy (not recorded which). Source of these receptors: a donor aged 50 or older with non-small cell lung cancer.

The rearrangement uses TRBV30 and TRBJ1-5, with D possibly being TRBD1 (5 bases). CDR3 length: 13 residues. CDR1 is GTSNPN and CDR2 is SVGIG in the germline V gene (reference sequence). Trimming cost V 7 bases and J 6 bases, with 16 bases left between them. The CDR3 spells CAFGRGFGQPQHF. The CDR3 DNA reads as TGTGCCTTTGGAAGGGGTTTTGGTCAGCCCCAGCATTTT. Full variable domain (outside the CDR3, taken from reference TRBV30 and TRBJ1-5): SQTIHQWPATLVQPVGSPLSLECTVEGTSNPNLYWYRQAAGRGLQLLFYSVGIGQISSEVPQNLSASRPQDRQFILSSKKLLLSDSGFYLCAFGRGFGQPQHFGDGTRLSIL.

The V call is TRBV3-1, the J call TRBJ2-2, with TRBD1 matching over 7 bases. Germline trimming cut 0 bases from V and 8 bases from J; bases unmatched to any gene: 6. The CDR3 contains 15 residues. Germline loops: CDR1 LGHDT, CDR2 YNNKEL (reference sequence). The CDR3 is CASSQDRGYMGELFF. CDR3 coding DNA: TGTGCCAGCAGCCAAGACAGGGGGTACATGGGGGAGCTGTTTTTT. The complete variable domain, with remaining parts taken from reference TRBV3-1 and TRBJ2-2, reads DTAVSQTPKYLVTQMGNDKSIKCEQNLGHDTMYWYKQDSKKFLKIMFSYNNKELIINETVPNRFSPKSPDKAHLNLHINSLELGDSAVYFCASSQDRGYMGELFFGEGSRLTVL.